This entry concerns a single T cell receptor (beta chain). What it binds is unknown. This sample was included in a study of T cell responses to AZD1222 COVID-19 vaccine. General study results and limits: The donors showed a predominance of white British ancestry and of females, with possible underestimation of clonal diversity. Baseline antibody screening turned up just a handful of seropositive AZD1222 recipients. Two AZD1222 doses significantly raised spike-specific TCR breadth and depth over controls. CD4 TCRs associated with vaccination spanned spike, dominating at 160-218 and 743-854.

This table comes from immunoSEQ multiplex PCR, and its TCRdb copy is limited to in-frame clones, with some not included. The table lists 89,000 or so clones, about 90% of them singletons. The CDR3 sequence is 16 residues long. The V and J ends lost 1 base and 4 bases, in that order; junction bases with no gene match: 6. Germline CDR1 and CDR2: SGHRS and YFSETQ. The J gene is TRBJ2-5, the V gene TRBV5-1, with 11 bases matching TRBD2. Material: peripheral blood, obtained 28 days after the second AZD1222 dose. This receptor was identified in an adult who received the AZD1222 COVID-19 vaccine. CDR3 bases: TGCGCCAGCAGCTTGTATAGCGGGGGGGCCCTAGAGACCCAGTACTTC. Translation: CASSLYSGGALETQYF.